One and the same sample provided the 32 T cell receptor beta chains below, sequenced in a study of OX40 agonist ivuxolimab in advanced cancers. The repertoire was sequenced with immunoSEQ multiplex PCR; TCRdb's copy has only in-frame clones and lacks some. The sample holds 57,000 or so clones; 85% to 90% are singletons and the top ten take roughly 1.3%. Specimen: CD4+ or CD8+ T cells sorted from blood, collected in a trial of the OX40 agonist ivuxolimab. The receptors shown here come from an adult with an advanced solid tumor such as melanoma, head and neck, liver or kidney cancer.

CDR3 sequence reads: CASTLMTGNNSPLHF. For the CDR3, the DNA is TGTGCCAGCACCTTGATGACGGGCAATAATTCACCCCTCCACTTT. V and J are TRBV6-5 and TRBJ1-6, with D hard to call. Trimming removed 7 bases at V and 5 bases at J, with 15 bases between. Per the germline V gene, CDR1 is MNHEY and CDR2 is SVGAGI. CDR3 length: 15 residues.

The chain is built from TRBV7-9 and TRBJ1-1; tentatively, D is TRBD1 (5 bases). Germline values: CDR1 SEHNR, CDR2 FQNEAQ (reference sequence). With 5 bases removed from V and 0 bases from J, the gap between germline ends came to 10 bases. The CDR3 is made up of 14 amino acids. CDR3 loop: CASSPRTLNTEAFF. The CDR3 DNA sequence: TGTGCCAGCAGCCCGAGGACACTGAACACTGAAGCTTTCTTT.

Worth noting for this clone: The junction departs from germline at one end; a sequencing error may be responsible. CDR3 sequence: CASSTGTEWDEQYF. CDR3 DNA sequence: TGTGCCAGCAGCACCGGGACAGAGTGGGACGAGCAGTACTTC. The chain couples TRBV5-1 to TRBJ2-7; 7 bases are a match to TRBD1. The CDR3 sequence is 14 residues long. From germline, CDR1 is SGHRS and CDR2 YFSETQ.

The J gene is TRBJ2-2, the V gene TRBV5-1, with 8 bases matching TRBD1. V dropped 4 bases and J dropped 4; count of bases not matched to a gene: 15. CDR3 length: 18 amino acids. CDR1 and CDR2 (germline): SGHRS, YFSETQ. The CDR3 DNA is TGCGCCAGCAGCCCCCTGCGAACGGACAGGGAATTCACCGGGGAGCTGTTTTTT. Encoded protein: CASSPLRTDREFTGELFF.

The chain links TRBV30 to TRBJ2-7; the match to TRBD2 covers 14 bases. Trimming took 0 bases from V and 2 from J; bases not matched to a gene: 6. The CDR3 is 17 amino acids. CDR1 and CDR2 from the germline V gene are GTSNPN and SVGIG (reference sequence). The CDR3 loop is CAWSVGLAGGFTYEQYF. The CDR3 DNA follows: TGTGCCTGGAGTGTTGGACTAGCGGGGGGCTTCACCTACGAGCAGTACTTC.

This chain joins TRBV5-6 and TRBJ1-2; D remains ambiguous. The V gene's germline CDR1 is SGHDT and CDR2 YYEEEE. V was trimmed by 4 bases and J by 5 bases, leaving 9 bases between them. The CDR3 is made up of 12 amino acids. The CDR3 region is CASSPRRYGYTF. The CDR3 coding sequence is TGTGCCAGCAGCCCGCGCCGTTATGGCTACACCTTC.

This chain uses TRBV5-4 with TRBJ2-7; D perhaps matches TRBD1 (5 bases). Germline assignment: CDR1 SGHNT and CDR2 YYREEE (reference sequence). V was pared by 0 bases and J by 3 bases, with 13 bases between. CDR3 size: 15 residues. The CDR3 sequence: CASSLAAGYGYEQYF. The CDR3 coding sequence is TGTGCCAGCAGCTTGGCTGCAGGGTATGGCTACGAGCAGTACTTC.

The chain employs TRBV7-2 and TRBJ2-7; 9 bases align to TRBD1. After removal of 4 bases from V and 4 bases from J, the junction contained 8 bases not matched to a gene. CDR1 is SGHTA, CDR2 FQGNSA, per germline. The CDR3 is made up of 15 amino acids. The CDR3 region is CASSSRTGAGYEQYF. CDR3 bases: TGTGCCAGCAGCTCTAGGACAGGGGCTGGATACGAGCAGTACTTC.

The CDR3 nucleotides are TGTGCCAGCAGTTACGCAGGGGGCTACCAGCCCCAGCATTTT. Translating it yields CASSYAGGYQPQHF. The rearrangement uses TRBV6-5 and TRBJ1-5, with 8 bases aligning to TRBD1. The CDR3 loop spans 14 amino acids. Germline-derived CDR1 and CDR2 are MNHEY and SVGAGI. The V gene end was trimmed by 2 bases and the J gene end by 7 bases; junction bases not matched to a gene: 4.

The rearrangement links TRBV14 to TRBJ2-2, with D uncertain. The CDR3 is 13 amino acids. V gave up 4 bases and J gave up 7 bases, with 10 bases separating them. Per the germline V gene, CDR1 is SGHDN and CDR2 is FVKESK. CDR3 in amino acids: CASSPLIYGELFF. In DNA form, the CDR3 reads TGTGCCAGCAGCCCTCTAATCTACGGGGAGCTGTTTTTT.

The chain joins TRBV5-1 to TRBJ1-1, with D possibly TRBD1 on 5 matching bases. V shed 7 bases and J shed 4 bases, with 17 bases lying between them. CDR3 size: 14 residues. Germline lookup yields CDR1 SGHRS and CDR2 YFSETQ. This CDR3 is CASQSGTLGTEAFF. CDR3 coding DNA: TGCGCCAGCCAATCCGGGACCCTGGGCACTGAAGCTTTCTTT.

This chain uses TRBV11-3 with TRBJ2-3; possibly TRBD2 for D (7 bases). There are 15 residues in the CDR3. Trimming took off 5 bases at V and 4 bases at J, with 16 bases between the two ends. The germline V gene encodes CDR1 SGHNT and CDR2 YENEEA. The CDR3 DNA is TGTGCCAGCAGCGGGGGGGCGCTTCTTGCAGATACGCAGTATTTT. Encoded protein: CASSGGALLADTQYF.

This clone was seen a single time. V gene TRBV5-1 combines with J gene TRBJ1-2; 7 bases line up with TRBD1. The CDR3 covers 14 residues. Germline CDR1 reads SGHRS; CDR2 reads YFSETQ. Trimming took 0 bases from V and 8 from J; bases not matched to a gene: 7. The CDR3 DNA reads as TGCGCCAGCAGCTTGGGCAGGGGGTTGGGCGGCTACACCTTC. It yields the protein CASSLGRGLGGYTF.

The CDR3 loop is CASSKTNLYGYTF. In DNA, the CDR3 is TGTGCCAGCAGCAAGACTAACTTATATGGCTACACCTTC. The rearrangement uses TRBV7-9 and TRBJ1-2; no reliable D call. The V gene lost 5 bases and the J gene lost 5 bases, with 12 bases spanning the gap. Germline assignment: CDR1 SEHNR and CDR2 FQNEAQ (reference sequence). The CDR3 has 13 residues.

The chain recombines TRBV19 with TRBJ1-5; 7 nucleotides match TRBD1. The CDR3 is 17 residues long. The ends lost 7 bases at V and 0 bases at J; junction bases unmatched: 12. From germline, CDR1 is LNHDA and CDR2 SQIVND (reference sequence). Here the CDR3 reads CASTLPGGTASNQPQHF. DNA of the CDR3: TGTGCCAGTACCTTGCCCGGGGGGACAGCTAGCAATCAGCCCCAGCATTTT.

The chain couples TRBV5-1 to TRBJ2-1; 8 nucleotides match TRBD1. This CDR3 spans 15 amino acids. CDR1 SGHRS and CDR2 YFSETQ come from the germline V gene. Trimming cost V 4 bases and J 0 bases; bases outside gene matches: 3. CDR3 residues: CASSLTGGSYNEQFF. The CDR3 DNA is TGCGCCAGCAGCCTTACAGGGGGCTCCTACAATGAGCAGTTCTTC.

The chain combines TRBV11-2 with TRBJ2-5; no clear D. Germline CDR1 and CDR2: SGHAT and FQNNGV. V lost 2 bases and J lost 5, with 9 bases in between. The CDR3 runs 13 residues. CDR3: CASSLRSSETQYF. In DNA form, the CDR3 reads TGTGCCAGCAGCTTACGGAGCTCGGAGACCCAGTACTTC.

J is TRBJ2-5 and V is TRBV2; D possibly matches TRBD1 or TRBD2 (6 bases each). The CDR3 spans 15 residues. V was shortened by 3 bases and J by 5 bases, with 16 bases between the two germline ends. Germline CDR1 and CDR2: SNHLY and FYNNEI. Written as DNA, the CDR3 is TGTGCCAGCAGTGAGGAAGGGGGGCCAGGGGAGACCCAGTACTTC. It codes for CASSEEGGPGETQYF.

The genes are TRBV18 and TRBJ1-2; 9 bases agree with TRBD1. The V gene's germline CDR1 is KGHSH and CDR2 LQKENI. The CDR3 totals 16 residues. V was pared by 2 bases and J by 8 bases, with 12 bases of the junction left unmatched. DNA for the CDR3: TGTGCCAGCTCACCATCTTATCCGGGACAGGGAGACGGCTACACCTTC. It encodes CASSPSYPGQGDGYTF.

V usage is TRBV7-8 and J usage is TRBJ2-4; TRBD1 matches at 9 bases. The CDR3 contains 19 residues. J was trimmed by 1 base and V by 2 bases; bases with no gene match: 12. Germline CDR1 and CDR2: SGHVS and FQNEAQ. DNA for the CDR3: TGTGCCAGCAGCTTAAGTCTCTCGGGACAGGGTTCGGCCAAAAACATTCAGTACTTC. Translation gives CASSLSLSGQGSAKNIQYF.

The genes are TRBV9 and TRBJ2-1; 7 bases line up with TRBD2. CDR3 length: 15 residues. V shed 1 base, J shed 6 bases, and the junction held 7 bases outside the gene matches. Germline CDR1 reads SGDLS; CDR2 reads YYNGEE. DNA for the CDR3: TGTGCCAGCAGCGTACTAGCGGCTACCCGCAATGAGCAGTTCTTC. Translated, it gives CASSVLAATRNEQFF.

The chain has TRBV6-5 and TRBJ2-7; D could derive from TRBD1 or TRBD2 (5 bases each). There are 15 residues in the CDR3. The V and J ends lost 2 bases and 4 bases respectively, with 15 bases between them. CDR1 MNHEY and CDR2 SVGAGI come from the germline V gene. The DNA of the CDR3 is TGTGCCAGCAGTTACCTCCCGGGACGAAATTACGAGCAGTACTTC. It codes for CASSYLPGRNYEQYF.

The V call is TRBV5-1, the J call TRBJ1-2, with 9 positions matching TRBD1. CDR3 size: 15 residues. CDR1 is SGHRS, CDR2 YFSETQ, per germline. Trimming cost V 4 bases and J 7 bases; bases outside gene matches: 11. The CDR3 is CASSLPGQGLGGYTF. CDR3 bases: TGCGCCAGCAGCCTACCGGGACAGGGACTCGGTGGCTACACCTTC. The full variable domain, its missing parts supplied by reference TRBV5-1 and TRBJ1-2, is KAGVTQTPRYLIKTRGQQVTLSCSPISGHRSVSWYQQTPGQGLQFLFEYFSETQRNKGNFPGRFSGRQFSNSRSEMNVSTLELGDSALYLCASSLPGQGLGGYTFGSGTRLTVV.

V and J are TRBV5-1 and TRBJ2-1; possibly TRBD1 or TRBD2 for D (5 bases each). V was cut by 4 bases and J by 8 bases, with 25 bases left in between. The CDR3 is 17 residues long. In germline, CDR1 is SGHRS, CDR2 YFSETQ. The DNA for the CDR3 is TGCGCCAGCAGCCCCCCCTCCGGGACCCCCACGGTGTATGAGCAGTTCTTC. Its protein product is CASSPPSGTPTVYEQFF.

This clone appeared a few times. J is TRBJ2-7 and V is TRBV18; D may be TRBD1 (5 bases). Germline CDR1 reads KGHSH; CDR2 reads LQKENI. V was trimmed by 2 bases and J by 2 bases, leaving 10 bases between them. The CDR3 consists of 14 residues. For the CDR3, the DNA is TGTGCCAGCTCACCAGGCAGACAGACCTACGAGCAGTACTTC. Encoded protein: CASSPGRQTYEQYF.

The chain carries TRBV10-2 and TRBJ1-2, with no clear D. The CDR3 is made up of 15 amino acids. V was pared by 0 bases and J by 2 bases, with 10 bases between. Germline V gene data show CDR1 as WSHSY and CDR2 as SAAADI. The CDR3 here is CASSESREGNYGYTF. Here the CDR3 DNA reads TGCGCCAGCAGTGAGTCGAGAGAGGGCAACTATGGCTACACCTTC.

In this sample, this clone turned up a few times. The chain combines TRBV5-6 with TRBJ1-5; TRBD1 matches 10 bases. Germline V gene lookup returns CDR1 SGHDT and CDR2 YYEEEE. The CDR3 sequence is 15 residues long. The trim removed 0 bases at V and 6 bases at J, leaving 3 bases unmatched. The CDR3 sequence: CASSLGDRGVQPQHF. The CDR3 DNA follows: TGTGCCAGCAGCTTGGGGGACAGGGGCGTTCAGCCCCAGCATTTT. The full variable domain, with the rest looked up from reference TRBV5-6 and TRBJ1-5, is DAGVTQSPTHLIKTRGQQVTLRCSPKSGHDTVSWYQQALGQGPQFIFQYYEEEERQRGNFPDRFSGHQFPNYSSELNVNALLLGDSALYLCASSLGDRGVQPQHFGDGTRLSIL.

V and J are TRBV4-1 and TRBJ2-7; D unresolved. V gave up 0 bases and J gave up 0 bases, with 18 bases separating them. The CDR3 length is 18 residues. CDR1 and CDR2 from the germline V gene are MGHRA and YSYEKL. This CDR3 is CASSQDLVSRGSSYEQYF. The CDR3 DNA is TGCGCCAGCAGCCAAGATCTGGTTAGTCGTGGTAGCTCCTACGAGCAGTACTTC.

V is TRBV7-3 and J is TRBJ2-1; 14 bases agree with TRBD2. The CDR3 spans 14 residues. The trim removed 8 bases at V and 8 bases at J, leaving 5 bases unmatched. CDR1 and CDR2 from the germline V gene are SGHTA and FQGTGA. The CDR3, as DNA: TGTGCCAGCCAGACTAGCGGGGGGGCCTATGAGCAGTTCTTC. Amino acid sequence: CASQTSGGAYEQFF.

This clone was observed a single time. The rearrangement uses TRBV28 and TRBJ2-7, with TRBD2 matching over 10 bases. CDR1 is MDHEN and CDR2 is SYDVKM in the germline V gene. The CDR3 is 19 amino acids. The trim removed 2 bases at V and 1 base at J, leaving 14 bases unmatched. CDR3 nucleotides: TGTGCCAGCAGTTTAGGGGACTGGGCTAGCGGGGGACCTTCCTACGAGCAGTACTTC. Amino acid sequence: CASSLGDWASGGPSYEQYF. The variable domain in full, with the rest retrieved from reference TRBV28 and TRBJ2-7, is DVKVTQSSRYLVKRTGEKVFLECVQDMDHENMFWYRQDPGLGLRLIYFSYDVKMKEKGDIPEGYSVSREKKERFSLILESASTNQTSMYLCASSLGDWASGGPSYEQYFGPGTRLTVT.

The genes are TRBV5-1 and TRBJ2-1, with TRBD2 matching 8 bases. CDR1 SGHRS and CDR2 YFSETQ come from the germline V gene. With 4 bases clipped from V and 7 bases from J, the junction kept 10 bases outside the gene matches. The CDR3 is made up of 15 amino acids. The CDR3 DNA reads TGCGCCAGCAGCCCCACCAGCGGGGGAAAGAATGAGCAGTTCTTC. Amino acid sequence: CASSPTSGGKNEQFF. The full variable domain, completed using reference TRBV5-1 and TRBJ2-1, is KAGVTQTPRYLIKTRGQQVTLSCSPISGHRSVSWYQQTPGQGLQFLFEYFSETQRNKGNFPGRFSGRQFSNSRSEMNVSTLELGDSALYLCASSPTSGGKNEQFFGPGTRLTVL.

The V and J genes are TRBV19 and TRBJ1-5, with D possibly TRBD1 on 5 matching bases. Trimming pared 5 bases from V and 5 bases from J, leaving 13 bases between. The CDR3 spans 14 residues. The germline gives CDR1 LNHDA, CDR2 SQIVND (reference sequence). This CDR3 reads CASSVAGYDQPQHF. The CDR3 region has the DNA TGTGCCAGTAGTGTAGCAGGGTACGATCAGCCCCAGCATTTT.